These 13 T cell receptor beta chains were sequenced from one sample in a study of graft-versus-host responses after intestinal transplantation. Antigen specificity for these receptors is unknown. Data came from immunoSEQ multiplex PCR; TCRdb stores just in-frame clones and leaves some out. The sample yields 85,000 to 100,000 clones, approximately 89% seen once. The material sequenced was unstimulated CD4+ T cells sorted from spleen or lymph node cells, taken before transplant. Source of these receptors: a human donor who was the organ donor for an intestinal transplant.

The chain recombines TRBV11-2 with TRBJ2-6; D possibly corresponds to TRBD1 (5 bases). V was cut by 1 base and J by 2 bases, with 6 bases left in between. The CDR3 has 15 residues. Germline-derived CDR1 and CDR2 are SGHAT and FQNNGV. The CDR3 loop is CASSLVGAGANVLTF. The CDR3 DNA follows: TGTGCCAGCAGCTTAGTAGGGGCTGGGGCCAACGTCCTGACTTTC.

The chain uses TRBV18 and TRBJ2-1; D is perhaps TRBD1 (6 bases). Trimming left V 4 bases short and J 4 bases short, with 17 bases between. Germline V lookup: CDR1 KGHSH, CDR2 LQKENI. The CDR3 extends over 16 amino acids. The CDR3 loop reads CASSLLTGTLYNEQFF. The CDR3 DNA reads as TGTGCCAGCTCACTGTTAACCGGGACACTTTACAATGAGCAGTTCTTC.

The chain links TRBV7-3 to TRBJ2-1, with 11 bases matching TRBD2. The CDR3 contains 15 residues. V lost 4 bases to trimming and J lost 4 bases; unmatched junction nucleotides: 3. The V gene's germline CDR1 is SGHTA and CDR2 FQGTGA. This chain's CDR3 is CASSSTSGAYNEQFF. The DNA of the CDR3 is TGTGCCAGCAGCTCGACTAGCGGGGCATACAATGAGCAGTTCTTC.

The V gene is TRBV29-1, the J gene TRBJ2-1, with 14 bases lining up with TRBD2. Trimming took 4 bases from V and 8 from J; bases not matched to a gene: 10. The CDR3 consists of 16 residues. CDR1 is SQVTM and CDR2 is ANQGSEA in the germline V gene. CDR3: CSVVGRLAGGRDEQFF. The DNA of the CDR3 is TGCAGCGTTGTCGGCCGACTAGCGGGGGGGCGTGATGAGCAGTTCTTC.

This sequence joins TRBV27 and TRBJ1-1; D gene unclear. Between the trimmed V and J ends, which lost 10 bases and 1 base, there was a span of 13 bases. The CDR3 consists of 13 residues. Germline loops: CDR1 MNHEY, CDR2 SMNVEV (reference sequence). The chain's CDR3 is CATARRENTEAFF. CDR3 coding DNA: TGTGCCACCGCCAGGAGGGAGAACACTGAAGCTTTCTTT.

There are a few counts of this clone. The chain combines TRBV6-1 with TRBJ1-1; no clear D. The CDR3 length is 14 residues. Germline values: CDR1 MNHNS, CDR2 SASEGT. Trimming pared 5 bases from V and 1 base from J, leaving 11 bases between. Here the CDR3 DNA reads TGTGCCAGCAGTTATAGAACAGCGAACACTGAAGCTTTCTTT. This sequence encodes CASSYRTANTEAFF.

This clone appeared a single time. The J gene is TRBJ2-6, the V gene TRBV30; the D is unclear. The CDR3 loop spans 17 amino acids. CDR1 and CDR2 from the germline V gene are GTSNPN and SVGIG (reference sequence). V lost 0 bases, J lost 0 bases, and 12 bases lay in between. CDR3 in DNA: TGTGCCTGGAGTGTAGTCAGGCTAAGCTCTGGGGCCAACGTCCTGACTTTC. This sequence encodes CAWSVVRLSSGANVLTF.

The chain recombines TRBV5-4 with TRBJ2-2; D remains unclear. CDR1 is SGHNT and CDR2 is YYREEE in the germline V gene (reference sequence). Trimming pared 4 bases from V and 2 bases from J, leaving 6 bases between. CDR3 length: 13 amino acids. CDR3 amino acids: CASSPVNTGELFF. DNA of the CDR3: TGTGCCAGCAGCCCAGTTAACACCGGGGAGCTGTTTTTT.

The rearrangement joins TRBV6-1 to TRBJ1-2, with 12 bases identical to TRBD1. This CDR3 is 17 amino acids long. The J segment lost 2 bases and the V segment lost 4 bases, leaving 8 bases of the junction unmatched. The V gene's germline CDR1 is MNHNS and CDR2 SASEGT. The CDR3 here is CASSGGQGAVYNYGYTF. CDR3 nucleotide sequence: TGTGCCAGCAGTGGGGGACAGGGGGCAGTTTACAACTATGGCTACACCTTC.

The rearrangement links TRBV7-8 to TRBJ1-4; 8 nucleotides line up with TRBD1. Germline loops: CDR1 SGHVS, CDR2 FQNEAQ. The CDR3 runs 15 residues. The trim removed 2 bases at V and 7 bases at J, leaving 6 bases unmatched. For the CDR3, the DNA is TGTGCCAGCAGCTTAAGACAGGGGTCGGGTGAAAAACTGTTTTTT. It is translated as CASSLRQGSGEKLFF. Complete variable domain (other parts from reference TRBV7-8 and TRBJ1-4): GAGVSQSPRYKVAKRGQDVALRCDPISGHVSLFWYQQALGQGPEFLTYFQNEAQLDKSGLPSDRFFAERPEGSVSTLKIQRTQQEDSAVYLCASSLRQGSGEKLFFGSGTQLSVL.

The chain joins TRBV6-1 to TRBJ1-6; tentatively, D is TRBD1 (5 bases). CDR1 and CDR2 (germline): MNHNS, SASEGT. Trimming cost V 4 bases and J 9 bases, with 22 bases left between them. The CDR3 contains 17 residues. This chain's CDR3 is CASSGDKPGTLRSPLHF. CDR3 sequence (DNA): TGTGCCAGCAGTGGAGATAAACCCGGGACTCTTCGTTCACCCCTCCACTTT.

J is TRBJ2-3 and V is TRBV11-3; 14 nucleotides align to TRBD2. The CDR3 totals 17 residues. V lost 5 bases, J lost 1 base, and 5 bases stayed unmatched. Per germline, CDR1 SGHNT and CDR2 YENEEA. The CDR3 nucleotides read TGTGCCAGCAGCGCCGGGACTAGCGGGGGTGGCACAGATACGCAGTATTTT. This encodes CASSAGTSGGGTDTQYF.

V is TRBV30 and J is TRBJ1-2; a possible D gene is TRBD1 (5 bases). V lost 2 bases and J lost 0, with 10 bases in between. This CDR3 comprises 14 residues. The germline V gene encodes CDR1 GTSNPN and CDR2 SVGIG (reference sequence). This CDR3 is CAWSRQSSNYGYTF. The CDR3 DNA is TGTGCCTGGAGTAGACAGTCCTCTAACTATGGCTACACCTTC. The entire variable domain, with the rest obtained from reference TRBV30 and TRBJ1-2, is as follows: SQTIHQWPATLVQPVGSPLSLECTVEGTSNPNLYWYRQAAGRGLQLLFYSVGIGQISSEVPQNLSASRPQDRQFILSSKKLLLSDSGFYLCAWSRQSSNYGYTFGSGTRLTVV.